This T cell receptor (beta chain) is drawn from a study of shared clonotypes between healthy human individuals. Study-level points and caveats: Compared with clonotypes that all four donors shared, non-shared clonotypes had lower generation probabilities. Sequencing depth was a factor that was expected to affect clonotype sharing among donors.

TCRdb keeps only in-frame clones here, not all; method: immunoSEQ multiplex PCR. The sample yields a few million clones, roughly 95% seen once. With regard to this clone: Its antigen is not known.

This receptor was taken from a man between 18 and 29 years old in good health. The sequencing input was naive CD4+ T cells sorted from blood. Subset here: CD45RA+ positively selected.

In DNA form, the CDR3 reads TGTGCCAGCACTGGTAGGGCAGGCCAAGAGACCCAGTACTTC. Protein product: CASTGRAGQETQYF. The chain links TRBV6-5 to TRBJ2-5, with D unclear. CDR1 is MNHEY, CDR2 SVGAGI, per germline. V dropped 7 bases and J dropped 1 base, with 13 bases sitting between them. This CDR3 is 14 amino acids long.